This T cell receptor (beta chain) was captured by sequencing in a study of T cells in Graves' hyperthyroidism and ophthalmopathy. Amplified TCR beta CDR3 regions derived from RNA transcripts. During a first-round RT-PCR of the TCR CDR3, the HTBI primer set was used. TCRdb re-analysed the multiplex PCR reads in MiXCR, keeping a single row per CDR3 protein. The repertoire holds around 580,000 distinct CDR3 sequences, with over 15% as singletons. Trimming cost V 0 bases and J 4 bases, with 6 bases left between them. CDR1 and CDR2 (germline): SGHDN, FVKESK. The CDR3 totals 13 residues. This clonotype was counted at least ten times. Its matching antigen is unknown. Study conclusions and caveats: In simple terms, a model built on 13 V-J features told ophthalmopathy apart from stable hyperthyroidism.

What was sequenced was blood. This TCR was sampled from a woman under 30 with Graves' hyperthyroidism. This chain uses TRBV14 with TRBJ1-2; no reliable D call. The CDR3 here is CASSQDGGYGYTF. The CDR3 DNA reads TGTGCCAGCAGCCAAGATGGAGGCTATGGCTACACCTTC.